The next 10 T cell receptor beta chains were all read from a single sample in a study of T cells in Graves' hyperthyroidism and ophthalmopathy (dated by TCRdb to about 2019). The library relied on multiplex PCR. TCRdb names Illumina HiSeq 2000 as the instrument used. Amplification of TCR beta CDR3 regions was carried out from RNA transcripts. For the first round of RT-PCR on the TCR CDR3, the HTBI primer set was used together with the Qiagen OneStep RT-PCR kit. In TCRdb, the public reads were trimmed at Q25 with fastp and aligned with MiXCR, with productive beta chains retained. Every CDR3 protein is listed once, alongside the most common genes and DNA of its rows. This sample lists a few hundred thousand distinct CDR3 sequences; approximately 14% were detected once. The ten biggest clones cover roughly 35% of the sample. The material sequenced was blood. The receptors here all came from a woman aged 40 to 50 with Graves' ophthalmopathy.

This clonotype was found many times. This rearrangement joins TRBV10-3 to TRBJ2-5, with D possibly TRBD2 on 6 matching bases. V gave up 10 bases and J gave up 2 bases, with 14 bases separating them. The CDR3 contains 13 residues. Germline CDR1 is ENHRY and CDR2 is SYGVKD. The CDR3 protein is CATTPGRQETQYF. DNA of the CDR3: TGTGCCACCACCCCAGGGAGGCAAGAGACCCAGTACTTC.

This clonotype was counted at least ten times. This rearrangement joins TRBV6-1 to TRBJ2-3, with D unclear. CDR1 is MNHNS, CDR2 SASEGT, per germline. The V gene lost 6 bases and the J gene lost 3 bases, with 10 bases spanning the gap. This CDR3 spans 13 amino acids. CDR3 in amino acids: CASSQYGTDTQYF. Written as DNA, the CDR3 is TGTGCCAGCAGCCAGTATGGGACAGATACGCAGTATTTT.

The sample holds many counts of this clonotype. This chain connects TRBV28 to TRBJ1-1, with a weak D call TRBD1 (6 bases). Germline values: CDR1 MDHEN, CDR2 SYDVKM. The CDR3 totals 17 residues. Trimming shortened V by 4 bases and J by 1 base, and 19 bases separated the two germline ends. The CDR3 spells CASSSYPPRDKNTEAFF. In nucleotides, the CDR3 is TGTGCCAGCAGTTCATACCCTCCCCGGGACAAGAACACTGAAGCTTTCTTT.

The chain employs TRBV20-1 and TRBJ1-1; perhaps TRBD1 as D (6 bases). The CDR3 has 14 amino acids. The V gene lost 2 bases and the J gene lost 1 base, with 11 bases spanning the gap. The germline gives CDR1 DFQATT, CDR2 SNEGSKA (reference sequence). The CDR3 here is CSARYAGANTEAFF. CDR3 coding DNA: TGCAGTGCTAGATATGCAGGGGCGAACACTGAAGCTTTCTTT.

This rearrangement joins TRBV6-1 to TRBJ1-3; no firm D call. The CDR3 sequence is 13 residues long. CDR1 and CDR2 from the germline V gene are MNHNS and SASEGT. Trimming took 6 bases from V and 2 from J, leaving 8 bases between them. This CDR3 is CASSTDAGNTIYF. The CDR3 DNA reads TGTGCCAGCAGCACAGATGCTGGAAACACCATATATTTT.

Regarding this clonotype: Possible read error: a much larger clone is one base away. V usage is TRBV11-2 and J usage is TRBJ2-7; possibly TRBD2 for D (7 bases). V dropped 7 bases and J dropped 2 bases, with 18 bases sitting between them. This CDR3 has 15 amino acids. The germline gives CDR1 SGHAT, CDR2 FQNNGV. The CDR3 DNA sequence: TGTGCCAGCACCCCACGGGGGGCAGGAACCTACGAGCAGTACTTC. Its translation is CASTPRGAGTYEQYF.

The CDR3 loop reads CASRTGTNNEQFF. The CDR3 coding sequence is TGTGCCAGCAGGACCGGGACAAACAATGAGCAGTTCTTC. The gene calls are TRBV7-3 and TRBJ2-1, with D possibly being TRBD1 (6 bases). This CDR3 is 13 amino acids long. The V and J ends lost 6 bases and 5 bases respectively, with 11 bases between them. Germline V gives CDR1 SGHTA, CDR2 FQGTGA.

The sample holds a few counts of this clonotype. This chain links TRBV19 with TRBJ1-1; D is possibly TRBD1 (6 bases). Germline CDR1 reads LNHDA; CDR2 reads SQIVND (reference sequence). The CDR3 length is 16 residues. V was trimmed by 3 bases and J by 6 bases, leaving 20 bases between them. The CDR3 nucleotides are TGTGCCAGTAGTATTAAGGGGGTTAGTGGAGGCGCTGAAGCTTTCTTT. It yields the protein CASSIKGVSGGAEAFF.

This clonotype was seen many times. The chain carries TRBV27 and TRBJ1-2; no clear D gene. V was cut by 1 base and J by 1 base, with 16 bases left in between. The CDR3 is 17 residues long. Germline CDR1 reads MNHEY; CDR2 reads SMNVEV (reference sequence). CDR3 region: CASSLLGLPEFNYGYTF. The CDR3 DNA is TGTGCCAGCAGTTTATTAGGGCTTCCAGAATTTAACTATGGCTACACCTTC.

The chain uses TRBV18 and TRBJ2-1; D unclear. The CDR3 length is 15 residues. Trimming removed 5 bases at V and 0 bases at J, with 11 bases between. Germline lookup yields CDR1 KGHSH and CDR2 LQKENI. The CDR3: CASSKDQLSYNEQFF. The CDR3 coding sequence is TGTGCCAGCTCAAAGGACCAACTCTCCTACAATGAGCAGTTCTTC.